These 24 T cell receptor beta chains share one sample of origin, sequenced in a study of blood T cell repertoires in COVID-19. Measured with immunoSEQ multiplex PCR; TCRdb has only the in-frame clones, and not every one. The sample lists 40,000 to 60,000 clones; over 75% were seen once. The sequencing sample was made of peripheral blood. These receptors were collected from a human donor in a cohort sampled during active COVID-19.

The chain uses TRBV28 and TRBJ1-6; a weak D match, TRBD1 (5 bases). Trimming took 3 bases from V and 7 from J, leaving 13 bases between them. The CDR3 is 15 amino acids. From germline, CDR1 is MDHEN and CDR2 SYDVKM. CDR3 residues: CASSLGPGKNSPLHF. DNA for the CDR3: TGTGCCAGCAGTTTGGGCCCAGGGAAAAATTCACCCCTCCACTTT.

V gene TRBV3-1 (or the pseudogene TRBV3-2) combines with J gene TRBJ2-5; 10 nucleotides align to TRBD2. The CDR3 runs to 20 residues. After removal of 2 bases from V and 1 base from J, the junction contained 16 bases not matched to a gene. Per germline, CDR1 LGHDT and CDR2 YNNKEL (reference sequence). CDR3 sequence: CASSQRLRPSGGLIQETQYF. The CDR3 DNA follows: TGTGCCAGCAGCCAACGCCTCAGGCCTAGCGGGGGCCTAATCCAAGAGACCCAGTACTTC.

The gene calls are TRBV28 and TRBJ1-1; TRBD1 agrees at 10 bases. CDR3 length: 15 residues. CDR1 MDHEN and CDR2 SYDVKM come from the germline V gene. V shed 5 bases, J shed 4 bases, and the junction held 7 bases outside the gene matches. DNA for the CDR3: TGTGCCAGCAGTGACCGGGACAGGGGCATCACTGAAGCTTTCTTT. Residues: CASSDRDRGITEAFF.

This clone has just a few counts. The chain is built from TRBV7-2 and TRBJ1-2; tentatively, D is TRBD1 (5 bases). This CDR3 has 14 amino acids. Between the trimmed V and J ends, which lost 0 bases and 5 bases, there was a span of 10 bases. Germline CDR1 SGHTA, CDR2 FQGNSA. The CDR3 coding sequence is TGTGCCAGCAGCTTAGCAGGGGTAGATTATGGCTACACCTTC. This codes for CASSLAGVDYGYTF.

The chain recombines TRBV7-2 with TRBJ2-5; TRBD2 matches 8 bases. CDR1 is SGHTA and CDR2 is FQGNSA in the germline V gene. The trim removed 1 base at V and 2 bases at J, leaving 12 bases unmatched. The CDR3 runs to 18 residues. The CDR3 is CASSLGLALAGPQETQYF. CDR3 sequence (DNA): TGTGCCAGCAGCTTAGGATTGGCGCTAGCGGGCCCGCAAGAGACCCAGTACTTC.

This rearrangement joins TRBV9 to TRBJ2-2, with 7 bases that match TRBD2. With V trimmed by 4 bases and J by 1 base, 7 bases remained unmatched. The germline gives CDR1 SGDLS, CDR2 YYNGEE. The CDR3 consists of 16 residues. The CDR3 loop reads CASSLELALNTGELFF. The CDR3 DNA reads TGTGCCAGCAGCTTAGAACTAGCGCTGAACACCGGGGAGCTGTTTTTT.

The chain employs TRBV10-1 and TRBJ1-1; tentatively, D is TRBD1 (5 bases). CDR1 is WNHNN, CDR2 SYGVQD, per germline (reference sequence). V dropped 0 bases and J dropped 4 bases, with 9 bases sitting between them. The CDR3 is 14 residues long. The CDR3 sequence: CASSESGGGTEAFF. The CDR3 DNA reads TGCGCCAGCAGTGAGTCCGGGGGTGGCACTGAAGCTTTCTTT.

This chain links TRBV24-1 with TRBJ2-1, with 8 bases fitting TRBD1. CDR1 is KGHDR and CDR2 is SFDVKD in the germline V gene. The CDR3 consists of 13 residues. Unmatched junction bases numbered 1, after V lost 3 bases and J lost 7 bases. CDR3 nucleotides: TGTGCCACCAGTGATAGACAGGGGAATGAGCAGTTCTTC. It translates to CATSDRQGNEQFF.

This clone has a single count. This chain links TRBV7-9 with TRBJ2-5; 9 bases align to TRBD1. Germline CDR1 SEHNR, CDR2 FQNEAQ (reference sequence). V lost 5 bases and J lost 8; bases outside the gene matches: 12. CDR3 length: 15 residues. Here the CDR3 reads CASSAGTGPLLTQYF. In nucleotides, the CDR3 is TGTGCCAGCAGCGCCGGGACAGGGCCTTTGTTAACCCAGTACTTC. Drawing the rest from reference TRBV7-9 and TRBJ2-5, the complete variable domain is DTGVSQNPRHKITKRGQNVTFRCDPISEHNRLYWYRQTLGQGPEFLTYFQNEAQLEKSRLLSDRFSAERPKGSFSTLEIQRTEQGDSAMYLCASSAGTGPLLTQYFGPGTRLLVL.

The V gene is TRBV22-1, the J gene TRBJ1-1; the DNA was not compared with TRBD1, the D call given in the table. TRBV22-1 is a listed pseudogene. The CDR3 has 13 amino acids. CDR3 region: CPGSIQPNTEAFF. The CDR3 DNA sequence: TGTCCTGGGAGCATACAGCCGAACACTGAAGCTTTCTTT.

On this clone itself: Other DNA sequences in the sample encode the same CDR3. The V call is TRBV6-5, the J call TRBJ1-1; the D gene is possibly TRBD1 (5 bases). Trimming shortened V by 7 bases and J by 8 bases, and 20 bases separated the two germline ends. CDR3 length: 14 residues. The germline V gene has CDR1 MNHEY and CDR2 SVGAGI. The CDR3 coding sequence is TGTGCCAGCAAGAACACAGGCACGTCGGAGGAAGCTTTCTTT. It yields the protein CASKNTGTSEEAFF.

The V gene is TRBV30, the J gene TRBJ2-1, with a weak D call TRBD2 (5 bases). This CDR3 contains 14 residues. V was shortened by 0 bases and J by 5 bases, with 11 bases between the two germline ends. From germline, CDR1 is GTSNPN and CDR2 SVGIG (reference sequence). The CDR3 loop is CAWSVSLANNEQFF. CDR3 bases: TGTGCCTGGAGTGTATCGCTAGCTAACAATGAGCAGTTCTTC.

V is TRBV11-2 and J is TRBJ2-7, with TRBD2 as a possible D gene (5 bases). There are 15 residues in the CDR3. The V and J ends lost 0 bases and 2 bases respectively, with 11 bases between them. Germline CDR1 reads SGHAT; CDR2 reads FQNNGV. CDR3 region: CASSLDPEGPYEQYF. The CDR3 DNA reads TGTGCCAGCAGCTTAGATCCTGAGGGTCCCTACGAGCAGTACTTC.

The chain uses TRBV4-1 and TRBJ1-2; TRBD1 agrees at 10 bases. From germline, CDR1 is MGHRA and CDR2 YSYEKL. Losses at the gene ends were 4 bases for V and 0 bases for J; bases not matched to a gene: 5. The CDR3 contains 16 residues. The CDR3, as DNA: TGCGCCAGCAGCCCGGAAGGACAGGGGGCTAACTATGGCTACACCTTC. As protein: CASSPEGQGANYGYTF.

As concerns this clone: This sample includes further DNA sequences coding for the same CDR3. The V call is TRBV7-2, the J call TRBJ1-1; D gene uncertain. Trimming shortened V by 3 bases and J by 1 base, and 6 bases separated the two germline ends. Germline CDR1 SGHTA, CDR2 FQGNSA. The CDR3 covers 13 residues. CDR3 loop: CASSLGRNTEAFF. The DNA for the CDR3 is TGTGCCAGCAGCTTGGGGAGGAACACTGAAGCTTTCTTT.

V usage is TRBV3-1 (or the pseudogene TRBV3-2) and J usage is TRBJ2-3; 7 bases fit TRBD2. J lost 2 bases, V lost 2 bases, and 7 bases had no gene match. Germline V CDR1 and CDR2: LGHDT, YNNKEL (reference sequence). This CDR3 region has 16 residues. In nucleotides, the CDR3 is TGTGCCAGCAGCCAAAGGGGCGGGGGTCCCACAGATACGCAGTATTTT. Protein sequence: CASSQRGGGPTDTQYF.

This sequence joins TRBV5-1 and TRBJ2-7; 7 nucleotides line up with TRBD1. The CDR3 is 14 amino acids. Trimming took 4 bases from V and 8 from J; bases not matched to a gene: 12. Germline lookup yields CDR1 SGHRS and CDR2 YFSETQ. The CDR3 DNA sequence: TGCGCCAGCAGCAAGACAGGGACCCCTGGTCAGCAGTACTTC. Encoded protein: CASSKTGTPGQQYF.

The chain joins TRBV6-5 to TRBJ2-7, with TRBD1 matching 8 bases. CDR3 length: 14 amino acids. The V segment lost 5 bases and the J segment 2 bases; nucleotides outside the gene matches: 5. CDR1 is MNHEY and CDR2 is SVGAGI in the germline V gene. CDR3 in amino acids: CASSLTGGPYEQYF. CDR3 in DNA: TGTGCCAGCAGTCTTACAGGGGGGCCCTACGAGCAGTACTTC.

V usage is TRBV24-1 and J usage is TRBJ2-5, with 8 bases aligning to TRBD1. CDR1 is KGHDR, CDR2 SFDVKD, per germline. This CDR3 is built from 15 residues. The V gene end was trimmed by 4 bases and the J gene end by 2 bases; junction bases not matched to a gene: 5. Written as DNA, the CDR3 is TGTGCCACCAGTGACTTCGGACAGGGACAAGAGACCCAGTACTTC. Encoded protein: CATSDFGQGQETQYF.

CDR3 nucleotide sequence: TGTGCCAGCAGTCGTGTGGACATCTATGAGCAGTTCTTC. Translating it yields CASSRVDIYEQFF. The chain links TRBV28 to TRBJ2-1, with D possibly TRBD1 on 5 matching bases. V shed 5 bases and J shed 8 bases, with 13 bases lying between them. Germline V gene lookup returns CDR1 MDHEN and CDR2 SYDVKM. The CDR3 is 13 residues long.

This clone was picked up one time. This chain links TRBV7-2 with TRBJ2-7, with 7 bases fitting TRBD2. Germline V gene data show CDR1 as SGHTA and CDR2 as FQGNSA. After removal of 5 bases from V and 6 bases from J, the junction contained 13 bases not matched to a gene. This CDR3 spans 15 amino acids. CDR3 coding DNA: TGTGCCAGCAGCCCCCCTGGGGGGAGGGGTCCCGAGCAGTACTTC. Encoded protein: CASSPPGGRGPEQYF.

The gene calls are TRBV19 and TRBJ2-4, with 11 bases fitting TRBD1. Germline V gene lookup returns CDR1 LNHDA and CDR2 SQIVND (reference sequence). The CDR3 has 14 residues. V dropped 4 bases and J dropped 8; count of bases not matched to a gene: 4. The CDR3: CASSTGQGAYIQYF. CDR3 nucleotides: TGTGCCAGTAGTACCGGACAGGGGGCCTACATTCAGTACTTC.

In DNA, the CDR3 is TGTGCCAGCTCCTCCGTGGTTGGCGGGCTTTTTTCTGGGGCCAACGTCCTGACTTTC. Amino acid sequence: CASSSVVGGLFSGANVLTF. The genes are TRBV6-7 and TRBJ2-6; D might be TRBD2 (5 bases). TRBV6-7 counts as an open reading frame of uncertain function. This CDR3 has 19 residues. Trimming cost V 8 bases and J 1 base, with 24 bases left between them.

This chain joins TRBV19 and TRBJ2-3; a possible D gene is TRBD2 (7 bases). Per germline, CDR1 LNHDA and CDR2 SQIVND (reference sequence). This CDR3 is 14 amino acids long. The germline V and J ends were trimmed by 7 bases and 4 bases, with 15 bases remaining between them. CDR3 nucleotide sequence: TGTGCCAGTACCAGGGGCGGGGGCCCAGATACGCAGTATTTT. Amino acids: CASTRGGGPDTQYF.